This TCR beta chain was captured in a study of T cells in Graves' hyperthyroidism and ophthalmopathy. Study-wide background: The authors collected peripheral blood at initial diagnosis, before any treatment.

RNA transcripts served as the template for amplifying TCR beta CDR3 regions. TCR CDR3 regions were first amplified by RT-PCR with HTBI primers. TCRdb re-analysed the multiplex PCR reads in MiXCR, keeping a single row per CDR3 protein. The sample holds 400,000 to 500,000 distinct CDR3 sequences; about an eighth are singletons and the top ten take around a sixth. With 3 bases clipped from V and 4 bases from J, the junction kept 10 bases outside the gene matches. The CDR3 spans 16 residues. Germline values: CDR1 LNHNV, CDR2 YYDKDF (reference sequence). Study conclusions and caveats: Most thyroid clonotypes expanded above 0.001 were also detected in blood.

On this clonotype itself: The target antigen is unknown.

The TCR comes from a woman aged 18 to 35 with Graves' hyperthyroidism. Sequencing used blood. The V gene is TRBV15, the J gene TRBJ2-3; 7 bases fit TRBD2. The DNA of the CDR3 is TGTGCCACCAGCAGGGGGAGGGTACTAGTACCAGATACGCAGTATTTT. This gives the protein CATSRGRVLVPDTQYF.